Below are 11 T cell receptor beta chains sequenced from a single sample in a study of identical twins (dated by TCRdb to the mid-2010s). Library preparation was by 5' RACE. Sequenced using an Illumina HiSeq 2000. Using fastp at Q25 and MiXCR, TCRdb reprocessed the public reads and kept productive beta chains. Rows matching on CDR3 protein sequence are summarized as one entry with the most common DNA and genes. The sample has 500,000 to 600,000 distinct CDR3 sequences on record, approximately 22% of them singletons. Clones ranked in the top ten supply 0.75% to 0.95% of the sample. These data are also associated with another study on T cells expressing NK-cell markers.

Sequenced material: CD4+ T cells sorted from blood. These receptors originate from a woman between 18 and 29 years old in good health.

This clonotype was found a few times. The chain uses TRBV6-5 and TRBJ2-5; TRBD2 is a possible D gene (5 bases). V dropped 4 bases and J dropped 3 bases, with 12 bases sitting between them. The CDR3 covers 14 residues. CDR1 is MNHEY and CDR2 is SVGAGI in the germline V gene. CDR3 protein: CASSSGREKETQYF. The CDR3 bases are TGTGCCAGCAGTTCCGGACGGGAAAAAGAGACCCAGTACTTC.

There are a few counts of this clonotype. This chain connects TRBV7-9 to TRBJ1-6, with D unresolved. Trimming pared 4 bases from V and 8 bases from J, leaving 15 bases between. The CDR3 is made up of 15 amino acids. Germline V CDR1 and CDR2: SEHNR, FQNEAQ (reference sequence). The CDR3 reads CASSSSGFSYSPLHF. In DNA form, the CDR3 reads TGTGCCAGCAGCTCGTCGGGGTTTAGTTATTCACCCCTCCACTTT.

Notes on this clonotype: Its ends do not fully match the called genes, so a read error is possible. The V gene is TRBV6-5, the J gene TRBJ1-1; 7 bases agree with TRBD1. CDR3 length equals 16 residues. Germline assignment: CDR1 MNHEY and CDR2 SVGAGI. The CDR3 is CSSSYSMRDRRTEAFF. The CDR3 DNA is TGTTCCAGCAGTTACTCGATGAGGGACAGACGAACTGAAGCTTTCTTT.

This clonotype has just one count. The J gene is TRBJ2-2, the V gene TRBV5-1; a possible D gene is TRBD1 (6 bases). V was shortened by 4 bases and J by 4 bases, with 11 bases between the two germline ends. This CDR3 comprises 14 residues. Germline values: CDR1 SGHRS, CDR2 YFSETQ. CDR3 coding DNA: TGCGCCAGCAGCACGGGACAAGCCACCGGGGAGCTGTTTTTT. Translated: CASSTGQATGELFF.

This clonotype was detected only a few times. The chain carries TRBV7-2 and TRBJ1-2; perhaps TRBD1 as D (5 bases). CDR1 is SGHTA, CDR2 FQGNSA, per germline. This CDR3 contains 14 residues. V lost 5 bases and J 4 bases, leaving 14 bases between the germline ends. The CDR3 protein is CASSPGLIVYGYTF. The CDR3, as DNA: TGTGCCAGCAGCCCGGGACTGATCGTCTATGGCTACACCTTC. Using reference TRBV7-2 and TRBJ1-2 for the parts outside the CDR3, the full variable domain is GAGVSQSPSNKVTEKGKDVELRCDPISGHTALYWYRQSLGQGLEFLIYFQGNSAPDKSGLPSDRFSAERTGGSVSTLTIQRTQQEDSAVYLCASSPGLIVYGYTFGSGTRLTVV.

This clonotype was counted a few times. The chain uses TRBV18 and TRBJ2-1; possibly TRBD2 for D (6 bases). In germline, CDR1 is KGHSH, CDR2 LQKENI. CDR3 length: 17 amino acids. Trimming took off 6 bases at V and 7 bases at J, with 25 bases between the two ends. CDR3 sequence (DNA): TGTGCCAGCTCCACTCCTGCGGGGTTCGGTAGAAGGAATGAGCAGTTCTTC. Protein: CASSTPAGFGRRNEQFF.

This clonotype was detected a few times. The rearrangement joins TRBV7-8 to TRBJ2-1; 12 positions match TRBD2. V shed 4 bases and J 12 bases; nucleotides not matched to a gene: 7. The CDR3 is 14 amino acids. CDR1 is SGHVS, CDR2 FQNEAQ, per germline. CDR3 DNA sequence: TGTGCCAGCAGCTACCGACTAGCGGGGGCGATGCAGTTCTTC. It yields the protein CASSYRLAGAMQFF. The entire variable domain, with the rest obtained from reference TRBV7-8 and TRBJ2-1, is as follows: GAGVSQSPRYKVAKRGQDVALRCDPISGHVSLFWYQQALGQGPEFLTYFQNEAQLDKSGLPSDRFFAERPEGSVSTLKIQRTQQEDSAVYLCASSYRLAGAMQFFGPGTRLTVL.

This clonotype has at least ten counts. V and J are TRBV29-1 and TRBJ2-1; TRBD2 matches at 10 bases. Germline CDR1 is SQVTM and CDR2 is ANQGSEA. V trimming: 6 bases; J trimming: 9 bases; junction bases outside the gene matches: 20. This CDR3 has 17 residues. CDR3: CSVFPMRGTSVGSEQFF. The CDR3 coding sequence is TGCAGCGTCTTCCCCATGCGGGGGACTAGCGTTGGGAGTGAGCAGTTCTTC.

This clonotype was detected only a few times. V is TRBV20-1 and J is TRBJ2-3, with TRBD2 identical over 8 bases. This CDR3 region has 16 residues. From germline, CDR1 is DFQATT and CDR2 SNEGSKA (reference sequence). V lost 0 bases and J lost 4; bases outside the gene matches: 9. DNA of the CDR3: TGCAGTGCTAGAGATCCACGGGAGGGAAGCCCAGATACGCAGTATTTT. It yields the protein CSARDPREGSPDTQYF.

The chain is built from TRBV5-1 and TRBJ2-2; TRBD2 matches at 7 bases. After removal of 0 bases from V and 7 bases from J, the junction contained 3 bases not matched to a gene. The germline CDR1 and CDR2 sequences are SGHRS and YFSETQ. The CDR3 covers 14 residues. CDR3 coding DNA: TGCGCCAGCAGCTTGGAGGCGGGAGTCGGGGAGCTGTTTTTT. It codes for CASSLEAGVGELFF.

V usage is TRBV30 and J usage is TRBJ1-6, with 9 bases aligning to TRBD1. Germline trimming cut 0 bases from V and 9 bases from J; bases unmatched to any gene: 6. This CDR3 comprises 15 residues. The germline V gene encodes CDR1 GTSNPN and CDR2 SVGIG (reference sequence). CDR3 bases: TGTGCCTGGAGTGTGGCCGGGACAGGGTTTTCACCCCTCCACTTT. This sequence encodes CAWSVAGTGFSPLHF.